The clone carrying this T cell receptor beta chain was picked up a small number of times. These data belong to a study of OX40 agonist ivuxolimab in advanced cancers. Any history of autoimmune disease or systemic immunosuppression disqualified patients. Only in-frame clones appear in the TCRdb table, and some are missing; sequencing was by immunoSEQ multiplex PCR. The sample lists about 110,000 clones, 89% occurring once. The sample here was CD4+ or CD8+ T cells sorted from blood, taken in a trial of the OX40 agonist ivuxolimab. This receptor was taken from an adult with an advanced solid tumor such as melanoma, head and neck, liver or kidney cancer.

CDR3 sequence: CASSLRTVDQPQHF. CDR3 coding DNA: TGTGCCAGCAGCTTGAGGACCGTGGATCAGCCCCAGCATTTT. V and J are TRBV7-2 and TRBJ1-5; D is uncertain. The CDR3 is 14 amino acids. Germline CDR1 and CDR2: SGHTA and FQGNSA. With 3 bases removed from V and 5 bases from J, the gap between germline ends came to 11 bases.